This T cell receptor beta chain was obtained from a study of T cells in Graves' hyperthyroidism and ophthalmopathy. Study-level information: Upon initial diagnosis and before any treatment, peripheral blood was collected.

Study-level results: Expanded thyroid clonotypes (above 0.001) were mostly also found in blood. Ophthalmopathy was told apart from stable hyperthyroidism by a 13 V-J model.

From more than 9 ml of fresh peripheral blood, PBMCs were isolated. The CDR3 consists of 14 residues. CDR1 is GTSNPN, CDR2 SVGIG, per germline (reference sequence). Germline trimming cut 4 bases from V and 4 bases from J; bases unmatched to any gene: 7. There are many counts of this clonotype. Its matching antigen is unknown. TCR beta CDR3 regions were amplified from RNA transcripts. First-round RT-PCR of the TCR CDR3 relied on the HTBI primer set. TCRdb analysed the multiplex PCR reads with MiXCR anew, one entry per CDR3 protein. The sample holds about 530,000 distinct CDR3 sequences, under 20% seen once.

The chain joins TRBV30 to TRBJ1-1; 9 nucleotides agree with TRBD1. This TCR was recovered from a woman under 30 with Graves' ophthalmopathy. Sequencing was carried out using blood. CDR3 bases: TGTGCCTGGACGGTGGGACAGGGAGGCACTGAAGCTTTCTTT. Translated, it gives CAWTVGQGGTEAFF.